A selection of T cell receptor beta chains follows, all from one sample in a study of T cells in localized non-small cell lung cancer. Clones were sequenced by immunoSEQ multiplex PCR, and TCRdb holds only the in-frame ones, with some missing. The table lists tens of thousands of clones, approximately 85% of them singletons. The sequenced sample was peripheral blood, obtained before any cancer treatment. The receptors derive from a man between 40 and 69 years old with stage I lung adenocarcinoma. The CDR3 runs from the conserved cysteine through the conserved F or W. The order of the fields is CDR3 length, D gene, J gene, V gene, clone size, CDR3 protein, CDR3 DNA. D genes are given only for firm matches. The listing skips clone size in some rows; elsewhere it reads once, few, many or a size class.

>15|.|TRBJ2-1|TRBV28|.
CASSGIAEIDNEQFF
TGTGCCAGCAGTGGTATAGCGGAAATTGACAATGAGCAGTTCTTC
>14|TRBD1|TRBJ2-4|TRBV2|.
CASSGGTGTDIQYF
TGTGCCAGCAGTGGAGGGACAGGGACGGACATTCAGTACTTC
>17|TRBD2|TRBJ2-7|TRBV11-1|once
CASSSRTSGRRLGEQYF
TGTGCCAGCAGCTCCCGGACTAGCGGGAGGCGCCTAGGCGAGCAGTACTTC
>15|TRBD1|TRBJ1-2|TRBV5-1|.
CASSFGTGESHGYTF
TGCGCCAGCAGCTTTGGTACAGGGGAATCGCATGGCTACACCTTC
>17|TRBD1|TRBJ1-2|TRBV9|.
CASSARGPGQGNYGYTF
TGTGCCAGCAGCGCCCGGGGACCGGGACAGGGAAACTATGGCTACACCTTC
>13|.|TRBJ2-7|TRBV15|.
CATSRDPEYEQYF
TGTGCCACCAGCAGAGACCCGGAATACGAGCAGTACTTC
>17|.|TRBJ2-1|TRBV2|.
CASSGYVLNHSYNEQFF
TGTGCCAGCAGTGGTTATGTATTGAACCACTCCTACAATGAGCAGTTCTTC
>13|.|TRBJ1-6|TRBV10-3|once
CAIAYSYNSPLHF
TGTGCCATCGCCTATTCCTATAATTCACCCCTCCACTTT
>18|.|TRBJ1-5|TRBV27|.
CASSLAPPRRIGNQPQHF
TGTGCCAGCAGTTTAGCCCCCCCCCGGCGAATTGGAAATCAGCCCCAGCATTTT
>16|.|TRBJ1-4|TRBV27|few
CASRTRRGLANEKLFF
TGTGCCAGCAGAACTCGCAGGGGATTAGCTAATGAAAAACTGTTTTTT
>13|.|TRBJ1-5|TRBV2|.
CASSGADRQEQHF
TGTGCCAGCAGTGGGGCTGATCGACAGGAACAGCATTTT
>14|TRBD1|TRBJ1-5|TRBV2|.
CASSGEGGGQPQHF
TGTGCCAGCAGTGGAGAAGGGGGCGGTCAGCCCCAGCATTTT
>17|TRBD1|TRBJ2-4|TRBV28|.
CASSLYYEGAAKNIQYF
TGTGCCAGCAGTTTGTACTACGAGGGGGCGGCCAAAAACATTCAGTACTTC
>14|TRBD1|TRBJ2-4|TRBV19|once
CASSDRGYVDIQYF
TGTGCCAGTTCGGACAGGGGGTACGTGGACATTCAGTACTTC